These 18 T cell receptor beta chains were sequenced from one sample in a study of cytomegalovirus exposure and HLA in healthy donors. This PCR relied on a set of 60 Vbeta primers and 13 Jbeta primers. Measured with immunoSEQ multiplex PCR; TCRdb has only the in-frame clones, and not every one. The sample has roughly 170,000 clones, about 68% seen once. Sequenced: PBMCs. The receptors derive from a female donor in good health and CMV-seronegative.

The chain combines TRBV5-1 with TRBJ2-7, with 8 bases matching TRBD1. The CDR3 is 13 amino acids. J gave up 6 bases and V 7 bases, and 9 bases lay outside the gene matches. The germline V gene encodes CDR1 SGHRS and CDR2 YFSETQ. This CDR3 reads CASGSRDRFEQYF. CDR3 in DNA: TGCGCCAGCGGATCCCGGGACAGGTTCGAGCAGTACTTC.

This chain joins TRBV19 and TRBJ1-1; 10 bases agree with TRBD1. Germline V gives CDR1 LNHDA, CDR2 SQIVND (reference sequence). The CDR3 is 15 amino acids. V dropped 5 bases and J dropped 4; count of bases not matched to a gene: 7. CDR3 nucleotides: TGTGCCAGTAGTTTTGGGGACAGGGGAGCCACTGAAGCTTTCTTT. It codes for CASSFGDRGATEAFF.

A note on this clone: The junction does not match germline at one end; this may be a read error. The genes are TRBV7-7 and TRBJ2-2, with a possible D match to TRBD2 (5 bases). Per germline, CDR1 SSHAT and CDR2 FNYEAQ (reference sequence). The CDR3 runs 14 residues. CDR3 sequence (DNA): TGTGCTAGCAGCCCAGCGAGGGTTCCGGGGGAGCTGTTTTTT. Protein sequence: CASSPARVPGELFF.

The chain has TRBV6-5 and TRBJ2-1; TRBD2 might be the D (6 bases). Looked up from germline, CDR1 is MNHEY and CDR2 is SVGAGI. The CDR3 is made up of 15 amino acids. The V end lost 5 bases, the J end lost 1 base, and 12 bases lay between the germline ends. CDR3 DNA: TGTGCCAGCAGTAGCCTCGGAGGGTCCTACAATGAGCAGTTCTTC. Amino acids: CASSSLGGSYNEQFF.

J is TRBJ1-1 and V is TRBV27; D remains unclear. CDR3 length: 13 amino acids. Trimming shortened V by 3 bases and J by 5 bases, and 10 bases separated the two germline ends. Germline V gene lookup returns CDR1 MNHEY and CDR2 SMNVEV (reference sequence). CDR3 in DNA: TGTGCCAGCAGTTTCAGGCAGATGACTGAAGCTTTCTTT. Protein product: CASSFRQMTEAFF.

J is TRBJ2-7 and V is TRBV28, with a weak D call TRBD2 (7 bases). The CDR3 sequence is 13 residues long. Germline V lookup: CDR1 MDHEN, CDR2 SYDVKM. V lost 6 bases and J lost 6, with 15 bases in between. The CDR3 sequence: CASRPGGPGEQYF. The DNA for the CDR3 is TGTGCCAGCAGGCCGGGGGGCCCGGGCGAGCAGTACTTC.

This chain connects TRBV5-1 to TRBJ2-7, with D perhaps TRBD1 (6 bases). The V end lost 4 bases, the J end lost 3 bases, and 11 bases lay between the germline ends. Germline assignment: CDR1 SGHRS and CDR2 YFSETQ. This CDR3 has 13 residues. CDR3: CASSPPQGYEQYF. CDR3 nucleotide sequence: TGCGCCAGCAGCCCACCACAGGGCTACGAGCAGTACTTC.

The chain employs TRBV7-9 and TRBJ2-7; D possibly corresponds to TRBD2 (7 bases). This CDR3 comprises 14 residues. Trimming left V 1 base short and J 9 bases short, with 16 bases between. Germline CDR1 SEHNR, CDR2 FQNEAQ (reference sequence). CDR3 region: CASSLGSGGIGQYF. In nucleotides, the CDR3 is TGTGCCAGCAGCTTAGGGTCGGGGGGCATCGGGCAGTACTTC.

This clone was recorded only once. The chain uses TRBV27 and TRBJ2-7, with 12 bases that match TRBD1. V was clipped by 0 bases and J by 0 bases; unmatched bases: 6. The CDR3 sequence is 18 residues long. Germline CDR1 reads MNHEY; CDR2 reads SMNVEV (reference sequence). The CDR3 coding sequence is TGTGCCAGCAGTTTATCGGGGGGGACAGGGGGCTACTCCTACGAGCAGTACTTC. Amino acid sequence: CASSLSGGTGGYSYEQYF.

The rearrangement links TRBV9 to TRBJ1-2; tentative D call: TRBD1 (5 bases). V was shortened by 4 bases and J by 2 bases, with 12 bases between the two germline ends. The CDR3 extends over 14 amino acids. Germline CDR1 and CDR2: SGDLS and YYNGEE. The CDR3 loop is CASSRSGGNYGYTF. The CDR3 DNA reads TGTGCCAGCAGCCGCTCGGGGGGAAACTATGGCTACACCTTC.

This chain joins TRBV19 and TRBJ2-6; weak D call: TRBD1 (6 bases). CDR3 length: 15 residues. Germline loops: CDR1 LNHDA, CDR2 SQIVND (reference sequence). V dropped 5 bases and J dropped 2 bases, with 10 bases sitting between them. CDR3: CASSPGTTGANVLTF. In nucleotides, the CDR3 is TGTGCCAGTAGTCCCGGGACAACTGGGGCCAACGTCCTGACTTTC.

On this clone itself: This specimen includes other DNA sequences encoding the same CDR3. This chain joins TRBV5-1 and TRBJ2-5; TRBD2 might be the D (6 bases). Germline V gene data show CDR1 as SGHRS and CDR2 as YFSETQ. The CDR3 spans 14 residues. V was clipped by 9 bases and J by 2 bases, with 17 bases between them. The chain's CDR3 is CATQAGSGQETQYF. The CDR3 region has the DNA TGCGCCACCCAGGCGGGGTCGGGGCAAGAGACCCAGTACTTC.

This chain uses TRBV5-1 with TRBJ2-2, with TRBD1 matching 9 bases. The CDR3 has 15 residues. CDR1 SGHRS and CDR2 YFSETQ come from the germline V gene. The V gene end was trimmed by 4 bases and the J gene end by 6 bases; junction bases not matched to a gene: 7. The CDR3 DNA follows: TGCGCCAGCAGCGGGGACAGGGTGAGGGCCGGGGAGCTGTTTTTT. It specifies CASSGDRVRAGELFF.

The V call is TRBV7-8, the J call TRBJ1-5, with 7 bases aligning to TRBD1. Germline assignment: CDR1 SGHVS and CDR2 FQNEAQ. The CDR3 covers 13 residues. Losses at the gene ends were 4 bases for V and 5 bases for J; bases not matched to a gene: 2. The CDR3 here is CASSYTGDQPQHF. DNA of the CDR3: TGTGCCAGCAGCTACACAGGGGATCAGCCCCAGCATTTT.

The rearrangement uses TRBV19 and TRBJ1-5; TRBD1 might be the D (5 bases). This CDR3 is built from 14 residues. The germline V and J ends were trimmed by 8 bases and 4 bases, with 15 bases remaining between them. Germline assignment: CDR1 LNHDA and CDR2 SQIVND (reference sequence). In DNA form, the CDR3 reads TGTGCCAGTGGGGCATCCAGTTTAAATCAGCCCCAGCATTTT. Its translation is CASGASSLNQPQHF.

V and J are TRBV5-6 and TRBJ2-3; possibly TRBD2 for D (5 bases). Between the trimmed V and J ends, which lost 2 bases and 1 base, there was a span of 11 bases. Germline V gene lookup returns CDR1 SGHDT and CDR2 YYEEEE. The CDR3 extends over 15 amino acids. The chain's CDR3 is CASSFFWRGTDTQYF. The CDR3 DNA is TGTGCCAGCAGCTTTTTTTGGCGGGGCACAGATACGCAGTATTTT.

The rearrangement uses TRBV4-3 and TRBJ2-1, with 9 positions matching TRBD2. The V gene's germline CDR1 is LGHNA and CDR2 YSLEER. V shed 4 bases and J 5 bases; nucleotides not matched to a gene: 6. This CDR3 comprises 15 residues. CDR3: CASSLDPSGDNEQFF. Written as DNA, the CDR3 is TGCGCCAGCAGCCTGGACCCTAGCGGGGACAATGAGCAGTTCTTC.

This clone was recorded at least ten times. V is TRBV7-2 and J is TRBJ1-2; D gene uncertain. This CDR3 region has 15 residues. Looked up from germline, CDR1 is SGHTA and CDR2 is FQGNSA. Trimming took off 5 bases at V and 0 bases at J, with 13 bases between the two ends. CDR3 region: CASSLARLANYGYTF. The CDR3 DNA follows: TGTGCCAGCAGCCTGGCCCGGCTAGCTAACTATGGCTACACCTTC. Using reference TRBV7-2 and TRBJ1-2 for the parts outside the CDR3, the full variable domain is GAGVSQSPSNKVTEKGKDVELRCDPISGHTALYWYRQSLGQGLEFLIYFQGNSAPDKSGLPSDRFSAERTGGSVSTLTIQRTQQEDSAVYLCASSLARLANYGYTFGSGTRLTVV.